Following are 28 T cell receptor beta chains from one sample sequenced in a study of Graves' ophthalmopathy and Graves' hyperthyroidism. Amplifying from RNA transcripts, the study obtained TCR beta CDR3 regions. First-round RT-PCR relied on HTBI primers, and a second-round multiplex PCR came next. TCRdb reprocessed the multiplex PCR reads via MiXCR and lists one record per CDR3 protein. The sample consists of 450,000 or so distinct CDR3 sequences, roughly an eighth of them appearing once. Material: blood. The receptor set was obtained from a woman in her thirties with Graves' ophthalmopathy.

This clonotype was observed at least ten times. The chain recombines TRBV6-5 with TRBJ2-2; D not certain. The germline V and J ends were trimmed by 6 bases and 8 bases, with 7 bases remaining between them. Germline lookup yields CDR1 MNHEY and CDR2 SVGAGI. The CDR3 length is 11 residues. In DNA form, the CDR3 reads TGTGCCAGCAGCCGTTTGGGGGAGCTGTTTTTT. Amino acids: CASSRLGELFF.

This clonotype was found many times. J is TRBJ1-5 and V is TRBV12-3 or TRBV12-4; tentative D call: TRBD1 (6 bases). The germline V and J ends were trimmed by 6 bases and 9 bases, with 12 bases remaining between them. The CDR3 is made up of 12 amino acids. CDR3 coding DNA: TGTGCCAGCAGAAAGAGGGGGTGGCCCCAGCATTTT. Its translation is CASRKRGWPQHF.

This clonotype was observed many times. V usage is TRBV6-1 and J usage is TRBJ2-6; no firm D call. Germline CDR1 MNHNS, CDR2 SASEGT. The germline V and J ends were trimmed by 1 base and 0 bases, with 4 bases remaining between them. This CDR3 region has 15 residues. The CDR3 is CASSEGDSGANVLTF. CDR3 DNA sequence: TGTGCCAGCAGTGAAGGGGACTCTGGGGCCAACGTCCTGACTTTC.

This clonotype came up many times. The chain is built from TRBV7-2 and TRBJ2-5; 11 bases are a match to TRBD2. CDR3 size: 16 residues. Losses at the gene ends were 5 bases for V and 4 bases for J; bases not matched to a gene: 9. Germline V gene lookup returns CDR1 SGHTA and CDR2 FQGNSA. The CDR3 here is CASSPEVAGGPETQYF. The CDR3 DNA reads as TGTGCCAGCAGCCCGGAGGTAGCGGGGGGGCCAGAGACCCAGTACTTC.

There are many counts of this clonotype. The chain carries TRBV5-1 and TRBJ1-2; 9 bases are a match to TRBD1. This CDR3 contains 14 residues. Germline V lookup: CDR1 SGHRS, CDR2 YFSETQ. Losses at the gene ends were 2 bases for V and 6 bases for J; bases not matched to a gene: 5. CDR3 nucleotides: TGCGCCAGCAGCTTTGGGACAGGGAGTAATGGCTACACCTTC. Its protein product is CASSFGTGSNGYTF.

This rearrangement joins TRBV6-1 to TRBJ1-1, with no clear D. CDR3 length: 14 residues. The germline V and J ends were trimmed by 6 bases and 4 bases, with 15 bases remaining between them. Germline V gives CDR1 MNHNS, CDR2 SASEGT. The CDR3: CASSLSGAGTEAFF. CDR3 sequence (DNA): TGTGCCAGCAGCCTTTCGGGCGCAGGCACTGAAGCTTTCTTT.

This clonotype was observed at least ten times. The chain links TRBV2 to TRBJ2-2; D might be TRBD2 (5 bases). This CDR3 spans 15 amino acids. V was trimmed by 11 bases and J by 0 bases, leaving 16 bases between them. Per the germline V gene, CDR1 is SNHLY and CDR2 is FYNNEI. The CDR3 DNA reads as TGTGCCCGTAACTCTAAAGCGGCGAACACCGGGGAGCTGTTTTTT. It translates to CARNSKAANTGELFF.

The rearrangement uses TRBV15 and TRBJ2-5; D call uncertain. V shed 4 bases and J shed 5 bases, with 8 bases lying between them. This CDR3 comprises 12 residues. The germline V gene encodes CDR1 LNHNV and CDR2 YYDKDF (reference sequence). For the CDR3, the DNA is TGTGCCACCAGCATGGCACTGGAGACCCAGTACTTC. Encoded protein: CATSMALETQYF. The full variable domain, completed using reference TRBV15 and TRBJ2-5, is DAMVIQNPRYQVTQFGKPVTLSCSQTLNHNVMYWYQQKSSQAPKLLFHYYDKDFNNEADTPDNFQSRRPNTSFCFLDIRSPGLGDTAMYLCATSMALETQYFGPGTRLLVL.

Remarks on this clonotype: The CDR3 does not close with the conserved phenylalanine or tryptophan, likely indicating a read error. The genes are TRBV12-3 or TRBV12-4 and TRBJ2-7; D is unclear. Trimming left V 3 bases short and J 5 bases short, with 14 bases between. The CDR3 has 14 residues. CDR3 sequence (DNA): TGTGCCAGCAGTTTCCCTGGGAAGAGTCACGAGCAGTACCTC. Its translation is CASSFPGKSHEQYL.

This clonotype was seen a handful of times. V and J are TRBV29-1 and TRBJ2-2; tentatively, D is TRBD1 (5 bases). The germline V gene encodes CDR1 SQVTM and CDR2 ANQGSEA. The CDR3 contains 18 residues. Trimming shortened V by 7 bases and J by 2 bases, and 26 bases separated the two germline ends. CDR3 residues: CSAQGSPAQPPNTGELFF. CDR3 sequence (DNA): TGCAGCGCCCAGGGTAGCCCAGCTCAGCCCCCTAACACCGGGGAGCTGTTTTTT.

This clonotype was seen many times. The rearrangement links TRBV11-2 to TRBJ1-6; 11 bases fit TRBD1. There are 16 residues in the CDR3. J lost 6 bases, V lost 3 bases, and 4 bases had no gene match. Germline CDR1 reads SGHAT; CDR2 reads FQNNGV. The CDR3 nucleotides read TGTGCCAGCAGCTTCGGACAGGGGGCTGGTAATTCACCCCTCCACTTT. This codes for CASSFGQGAGNSPLHF.

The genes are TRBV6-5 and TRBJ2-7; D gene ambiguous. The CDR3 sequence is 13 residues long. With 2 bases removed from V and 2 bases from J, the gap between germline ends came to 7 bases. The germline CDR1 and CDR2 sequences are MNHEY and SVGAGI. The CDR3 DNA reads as TGTGCCAGCAGTTACGGATGGGCCTACGAGCAGTACTTC. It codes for CASSYGWAYEQYF.

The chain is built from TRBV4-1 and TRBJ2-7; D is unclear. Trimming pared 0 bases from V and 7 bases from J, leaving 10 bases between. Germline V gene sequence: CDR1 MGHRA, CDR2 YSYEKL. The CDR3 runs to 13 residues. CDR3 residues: CASSQDFVGEQYF. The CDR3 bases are TGCGCCAGCAGCCAAGATTTTGTAGGGGAGCAGTACTTC.

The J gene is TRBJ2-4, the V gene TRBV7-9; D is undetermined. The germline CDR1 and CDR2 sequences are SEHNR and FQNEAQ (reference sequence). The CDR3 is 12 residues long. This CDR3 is CLTELAKNIQYF. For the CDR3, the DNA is TGTCTCACAGAACTAGCCAAAAACATTCAGTACTTC.

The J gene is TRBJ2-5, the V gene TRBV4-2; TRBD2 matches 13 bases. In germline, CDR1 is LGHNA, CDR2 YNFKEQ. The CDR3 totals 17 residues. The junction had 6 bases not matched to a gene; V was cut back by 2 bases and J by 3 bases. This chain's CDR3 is CASSQRGGLAGEETQYF. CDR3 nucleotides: TGTGCCAGCAGCCAAAGGGGAGGACTAGCGGGAGAAGAGACCCAGTACTTC.

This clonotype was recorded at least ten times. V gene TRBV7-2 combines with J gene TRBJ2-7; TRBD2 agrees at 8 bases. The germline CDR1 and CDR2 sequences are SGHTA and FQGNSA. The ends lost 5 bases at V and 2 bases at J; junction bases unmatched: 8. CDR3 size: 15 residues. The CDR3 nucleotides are TGTGCCAGCAGCCTGCTGAGCGGGGGTACCTACGAGCAGTACTTC. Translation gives CASSLLSGGTYEQYF.

The CDR3 DNA follows: TGTGCCAGCAGTGCCTTGCGTGGGGCGAACACTGAAGCTTTCTTT. It encodes CASSALRGANTEAFF. The rearrangement links TRBV2 to TRBJ1-1; D perhaps matches TRBD1 (5 bases). This CDR3 has 15 residues. The germline gives CDR1 SNHLY, CDR2 FYNNEI. The V gene lost 4 bases and the J gene lost 1 base, with 13 bases spanning the gap.

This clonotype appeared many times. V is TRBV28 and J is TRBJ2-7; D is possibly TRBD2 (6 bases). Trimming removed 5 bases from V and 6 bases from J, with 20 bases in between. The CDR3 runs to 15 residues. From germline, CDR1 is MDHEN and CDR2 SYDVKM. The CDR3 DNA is TGTGCCAGCAGTAGTTGGGGACTGCCACTGGGCGAGCAGTACTTC. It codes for CASSSWGLPLGEQYF.

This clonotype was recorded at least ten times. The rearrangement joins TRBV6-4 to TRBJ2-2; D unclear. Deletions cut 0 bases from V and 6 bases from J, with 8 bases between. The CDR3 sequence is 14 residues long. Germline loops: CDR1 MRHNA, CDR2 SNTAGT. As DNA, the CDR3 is TGTGCCAGCAGTGACTCGGGTACCCCCGGGGAGCTGTTTTTT. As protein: CASSDSGTPGELFF.

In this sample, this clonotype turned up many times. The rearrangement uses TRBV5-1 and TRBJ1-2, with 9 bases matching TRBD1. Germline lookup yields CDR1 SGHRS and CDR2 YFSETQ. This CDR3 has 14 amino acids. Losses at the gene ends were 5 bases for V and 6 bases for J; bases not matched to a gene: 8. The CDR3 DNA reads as TGCGCCAGCAGATTCGCGGACAGGGGAGATGGCTACACCTTC. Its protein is CASRFADRGDGYTF.

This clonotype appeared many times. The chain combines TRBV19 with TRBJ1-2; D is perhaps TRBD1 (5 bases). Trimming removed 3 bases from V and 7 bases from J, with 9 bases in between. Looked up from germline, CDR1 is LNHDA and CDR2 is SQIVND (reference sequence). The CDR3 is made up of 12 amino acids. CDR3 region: CASSIRRAGYTF. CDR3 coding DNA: TGTGCCAGTAGTATTCGCAGGGCTGGCTACACCTTC.

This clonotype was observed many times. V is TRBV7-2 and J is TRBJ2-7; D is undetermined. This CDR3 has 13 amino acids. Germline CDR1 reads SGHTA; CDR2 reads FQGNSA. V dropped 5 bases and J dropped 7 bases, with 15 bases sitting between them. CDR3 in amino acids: CASSPSGLQEQYF. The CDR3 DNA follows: TGTGCCAGCAGCCCTTCCGGTTTACAGGAGCAGTACTTC. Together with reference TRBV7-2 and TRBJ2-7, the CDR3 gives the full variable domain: GAGVSQSPSNKVTEKGKDVELRCDPISGHTALYWYRQSLGQGLEFLIYFQGNSAPDKSGLPSDRFSAERTGGSVSTLTIQRTQQEDSAVYLCASSPSGLQEQYFGPGTRLTVT.

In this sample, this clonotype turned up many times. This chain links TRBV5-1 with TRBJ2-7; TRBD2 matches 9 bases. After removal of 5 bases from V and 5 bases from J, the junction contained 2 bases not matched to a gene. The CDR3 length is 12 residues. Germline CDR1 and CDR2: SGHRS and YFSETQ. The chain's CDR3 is CASSKRGDEQYF. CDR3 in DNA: TGCGCCAGCAGTAAGCGGGGGGACGAGCAGTACTTC. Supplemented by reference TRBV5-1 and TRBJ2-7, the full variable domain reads KAGVTQTPRYLIKTRGQQVTLSCSPISGHRSVSWYQQTPGQGLQFLFEYFSETQRNKGNFPGRFSGRQFSNSRSEMNVSTLELGDSALYLCASSKRGDEQYFGPGTRLTVT.

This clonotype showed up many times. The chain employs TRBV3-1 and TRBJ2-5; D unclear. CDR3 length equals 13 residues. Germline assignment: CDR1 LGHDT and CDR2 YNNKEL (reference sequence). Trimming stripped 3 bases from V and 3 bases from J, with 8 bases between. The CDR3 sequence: CASSQGGKETQYF. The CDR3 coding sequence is TGTGCCAGCAGCCAGGGTGGTAAAGAGACCCAGTACTTC.

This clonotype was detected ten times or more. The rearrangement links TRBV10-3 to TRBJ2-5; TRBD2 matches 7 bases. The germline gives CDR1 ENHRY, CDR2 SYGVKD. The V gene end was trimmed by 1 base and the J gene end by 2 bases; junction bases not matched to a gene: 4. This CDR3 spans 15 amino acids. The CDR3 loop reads CAISELWGGQETQYF. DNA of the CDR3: TGTGCCATCAGTGAGTTATGGGGGGGACAAGAGACCCAGTACTTC.

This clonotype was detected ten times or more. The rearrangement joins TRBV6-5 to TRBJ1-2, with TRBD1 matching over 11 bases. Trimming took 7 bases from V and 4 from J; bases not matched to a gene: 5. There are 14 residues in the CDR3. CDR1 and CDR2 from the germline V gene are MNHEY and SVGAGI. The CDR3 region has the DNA TGTGCCAGCAAACCAGGGACAGGGGGCTATGGCTACACCTTC. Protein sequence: CASKPGTGGYGYTF.

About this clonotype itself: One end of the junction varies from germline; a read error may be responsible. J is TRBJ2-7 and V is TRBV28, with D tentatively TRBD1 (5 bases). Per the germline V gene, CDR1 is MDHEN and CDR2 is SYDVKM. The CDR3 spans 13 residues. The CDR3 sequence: CASSFRQTYERYF. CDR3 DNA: TGTGCCAGCAGTTTTAGACAGACCTACGAGCGGTACTTC.

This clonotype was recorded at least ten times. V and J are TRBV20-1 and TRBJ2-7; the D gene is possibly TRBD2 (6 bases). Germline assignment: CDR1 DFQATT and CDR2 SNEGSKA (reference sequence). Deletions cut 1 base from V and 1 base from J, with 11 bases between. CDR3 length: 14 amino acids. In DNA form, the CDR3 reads TGCAGTGCTAGAGGCGTGAGCGGGTCCTACGAGCAGTACTTC. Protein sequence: CSARGVSGSYEQYF.